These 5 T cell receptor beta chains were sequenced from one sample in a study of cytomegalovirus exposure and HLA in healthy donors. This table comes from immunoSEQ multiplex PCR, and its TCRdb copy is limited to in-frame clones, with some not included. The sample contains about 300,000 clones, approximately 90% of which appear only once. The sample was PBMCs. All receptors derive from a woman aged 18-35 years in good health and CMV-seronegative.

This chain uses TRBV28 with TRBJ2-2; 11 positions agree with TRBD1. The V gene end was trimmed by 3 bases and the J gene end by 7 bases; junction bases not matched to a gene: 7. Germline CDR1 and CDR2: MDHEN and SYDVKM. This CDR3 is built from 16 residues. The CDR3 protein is CASSLGQGVKIGELFF. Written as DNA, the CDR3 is TGTGCCAGCAGTTTGGGACAGGGGGTTAAGATCGGGGAGCTGTTTTTT.

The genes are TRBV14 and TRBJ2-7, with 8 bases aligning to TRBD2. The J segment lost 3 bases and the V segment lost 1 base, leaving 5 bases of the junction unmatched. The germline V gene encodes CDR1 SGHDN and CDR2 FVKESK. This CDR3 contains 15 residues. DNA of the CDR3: TGTGCCAGCAGCCAAGGGACGGGAGGGCACTACGAGCAGTACTTC. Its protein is CASSQGTGGHYEQYF.

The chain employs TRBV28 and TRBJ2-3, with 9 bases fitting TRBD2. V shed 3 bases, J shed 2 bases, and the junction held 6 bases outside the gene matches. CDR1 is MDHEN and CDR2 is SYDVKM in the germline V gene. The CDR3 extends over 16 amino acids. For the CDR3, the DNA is TGTGCCAGCAGTTTGGAGCGGGGGGCCCTCACAGATACGCAGTATTTT. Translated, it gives CASSLERGALTDTQYF.

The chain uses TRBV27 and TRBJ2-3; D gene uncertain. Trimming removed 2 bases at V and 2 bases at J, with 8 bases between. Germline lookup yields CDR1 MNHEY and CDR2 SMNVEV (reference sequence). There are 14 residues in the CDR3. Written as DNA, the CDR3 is TGTGCCAGCAGTTTAGGCCTCTCCACAGATACGCAGTATTTT. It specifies CASSLGLSTDTQYF.

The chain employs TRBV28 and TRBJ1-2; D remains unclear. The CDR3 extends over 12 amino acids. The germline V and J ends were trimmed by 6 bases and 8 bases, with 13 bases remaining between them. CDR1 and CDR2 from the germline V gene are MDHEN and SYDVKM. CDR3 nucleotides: TGTGCCAGCAGCCAGACTAGGAGCGGCTACACCTTC. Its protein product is CASSQTRSGYTF.